A selection of T cell receptor beta chains follows, all from one sample in a study of blood T cell repertoires in COVID-19. This table comes from immunoSEQ multiplex PCR, and its TCRdb copy is limited to in-frame clones, with some not included. The sample has 350,000 to 450,000 clones; 85% are singletons. Sequenced sample: peripheral blood. All receptors derive from a woman between 18 and 29 years old with acute or convalescent COVID-19. The CDR3 runs from the conserved cysteine through the conserved F or W. D genes are given only for firm matches. Size values are once, few and many counts, or a class for expanded clones, and some rows have none.

clone_size	v_call	j_call	d_call	cdr3_length	cdr3_aa	cdr3_nt
-	TRBV5-6	TRBJ1-1	TRBD1	14	CASIKGTANTEAFF	TGTGCCAGCATCAAAGGGACAGCGAACACTGAAGCTTTCTTT
-	TRBV19	TRBJ1-2	TRBD1	13	CASIDRENYGYTF	TGTGCCAGTATTGACAGGGAGAACTATGGCTACACCTTC
-	TRBV6-5	TRBJ2-2	TRBD2	16	CASSSSSGRNTGELFF	TGTGCCAGCAGTTCCTCCAGCGGGAGAAACACCGGGGAGCTGTTTTTT
-	TRBV19	TRBJ2-1	TRBD2	15	CAAGSGTSVYNEQFF	TGTGCCGCAGGGTCCGGGACTAGCGTCTACAATGAGCAGTTCTTC
-	TRBV11-1	TRBJ2-7	TRBD1	14	CASSLGQGQYEQYF	TGTGCCAGCAGCTTGGGACAGGGGCAGTACGAGCAGTACTTC
-	TRBV11-2	TRBJ2-7	-	14	CASSTPEPRYEQYF	TGTGCCAGCAGCACCCCCGAGCCTCGCTACGAGCAGTACTTC
-	TRBV2	TRBJ2-6	TRBD1	17	CASIRDRNPSGANVLTF	TGTGCCAGCATTAGGGACAGGAATCCCTCTGGGGCCAACGTCCTGACTTTC
many	TRBV5-6	TRBJ2-1	-	17	CASSFTPEGIRGNEQFF	TGTGCCAGCAGCTTTACCCCCGAAGGGATCAGGGGCAATGAGCAGTTCTTC
-	TRBV5-1	TRBJ2-7	TRBD1	15	CASSSTGGDSYEQYF	TGCGCCAGCAGCTCGACAGGGGGCGACTCCTACGAGCAGTACTTC
-	TRBV14	TRBJ2-1	-	15	CASSQDSVSANEQFF	TGTGCCAGCAGCCAAGACTCTGTTAGCGCCAATGAGCAGTTCTTC
few	TRBV5-6	TRBJ1-5	-	16	CASSLGMTVNNQPQHF	TGTGCCAGCAGCTTGGGGATGACAGTCAACAATCAGCCCCAGCATTTT
-	TRBV3-1/TRBV3-2	TRBJ1-4	-	16	CASSQAQNRVEEKLFF	TGTGCCAGCAGCCAAGCCCAAAACAGGGTGGAAGAAAAACTGTTTTTT
-	TRBV7-9	TRBJ1-5	TRBD1	17	CASSLEFGTGSNQPQHF	TGTGCCAGCAGCTTAGAATTCGGGACAGGGTCTAATCAGCCCCAGCATTTT
-	TRBV28	TRBJ2-6	TRBD1	15	CASSGTGTKANVLTF	TGTGCCAGCAGTGGGACAGGGACGAAAGCCAACGTCCTGACTTTC